The subject of this entry is one T cell receptor beta chain. The CDR3 spans 15 residues. The germline V and J ends were trimmed by 4 bases and 4 bases, with 17 bases remaining between them. The V gene's germline CDR1 is SGDLS and CDR2 YYNGEE. Generated by immunoSEQ multiplex PCR, the TCRdb table keeps only in-frame clones and is missing some. The profile shows 50,000 to 65,000 clones, about nine tenths of them singletons. This sample is part of a study of T cell changes during pregnancy in multiple sclerosis. Sequencing used peripheral blood, obtained in the first trimester of pregnancy. The rearrangement links TRBV9 to TRBJ2-5; the D gene is possibly TRBD1 (6 bases). The clonotype comes from a female donor in good health, enrolled as a control in a pregnancy study. The CDR3, as DNA: TGTGCCAGCAGCCCTCACCCCATGGGGGCAGAGACCCAGTACTTC. Translating gives CASSPHPMGAETQYF.